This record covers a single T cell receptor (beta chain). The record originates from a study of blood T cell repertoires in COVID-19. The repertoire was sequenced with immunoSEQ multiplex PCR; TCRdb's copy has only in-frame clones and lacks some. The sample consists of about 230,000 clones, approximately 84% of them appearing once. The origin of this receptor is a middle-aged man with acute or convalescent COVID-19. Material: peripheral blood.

In nucleotides, the CDR3 is TGTGCCAGCAGTTCCGAGGGGGATCAGCCCCAGCATTTT. Amino acids: CASSSEGDQPQHF. V gene TRBV2 combines with J gene TRBJ1-5; perhaps TRBD1 as D (6 bases). CDR1 SNHLY and CDR2 FYNNEI come from the germline V gene. Trimming cost V 5 bases and J 5 bases, with 10 bases left between them. The CDR3 consists of 13 residues. Variable domain in full (rest from reference TRBV2 and TRBJ1-5): EPEVTQTPSHQVTQMGQEVILRCVPISNHLYFYWYRQILGQKVEFLVSFYNNEISEKSEIFDDQFSVERPDGSNFTLKIRSTKLEDSAMYFCASSSEGDQPQHFGDGTRLSIL.